This is a list of T cell receptor beta chains from one sample in a study of blood T cell repertoires in COVID-19. This table comes from immunoSEQ multiplex PCR, and its TCRdb copy is limited to in-frame clones, with some not included. Of some 350,000 clones listed, roughly nine tenths were seen once; the top ten hold about 2.9%. The sequenced material came from peripheral blood. The origin of the receptors is a woman aged 25 to 39 with COVID-19, enrolled during active disease. The CDR3 runs from the conserved cysteine through the conserved F or W. The D gene is left open where the match is weak. Some rows mark clone size as missing; the rest say once, few, many or name a class of expanded clone.

. . TRBJ1-2 TRBV11-2 CASSRTGNYGYTF TGTGCCAGCAGCCGTACGGGGAACTATGGCTACACCTTC
TRBD1 few TRBJ1-5 TRBV11-3 CANRGTGDQPQHF TGTGCCAACCGCGGGACAGGGGATCAGCCCCAGCATTTT
. . TRBJ2-1 TRBV27 CASSLSTGYEQFF TGTGCCAGCAGTTTATCTACAGGGTATGAGCAGTTCTTC
. . TRBJ1-2 TRBV5-6 CASSSFVGRSFYGYTF TGTGCCAGCAGCTCGTTTGTGGGGAGGTCCTTCTATGGCTACACCTTC
. . TRBJ1-4 TRBV27 CASKEGLAHEKLFF TGTGCCAGTAAAGAGGGCCTTGCTCATGAAAAACTGTTTTTT
TRBD2 . TRBJ2-5 TRBV18 CASSPPGLAQETQYF TGTGCCAGCTCACCTCCGGGACTAGCACAAGAGACCCAGTACTTC
. . TRBJ2-3 TRBV28 CASSFVTDTQYF TGTGCCAGCAGTTTCGTGACAGATACGCAGTATTTT
. . TRBJ2-7 TRBV2 CASSLNSGGYYEQYF TGTGCCAGCAGCCTAAACTCCGGGGGTTACTACGAGCAGTACTTC
. . TRBJ2-2 TRBV6-2/TRBV6-3 CASSFVLNTGELFF TGTGCCAGCAGTTTTGTCCTGAACACCGGGGAGCTGTTTTTT
. . TRBJ2-5 TRBV30 CAWSVTQETQYF TGTGCCTGGAGTGTGACTCAAGAGACCCAGTACTTC
. . TRBJ1-2 TRBV5-6 CASSEYEDGYTF TGTGCCAGCAGCGAGTATGAGGATGGCTACACCTTC
. . TRBJ1-1 TRBV19 CASSIGQLNTEAFF TGTGCCAGTAGTATAGGACAGCTCAACACTGAAGCTTTCTTT
. . TRBJ2-1 TRBV6-5 CASSRAAGLEQFF TGTGCCAGCAGTCGTGCGGCGGGTTTAGAGCAGTTCTTC
. . TRBJ2-2 TRBV28 CASIGLERDTGELFF TGTGCCAGCATCGGACTGGAGAGGGACACCGGGGAGCTGTTTTTT
. few TRBJ2-1 TRBV18 CASSPRQGFPYNEQFF TGTGCCAGCTCACCGCGGCAGGGGTTTCCCTACAATGAGCAGTTCTTC
TRBD1 . TRBJ2-3 TRBV2 CASLDSGGANTDTQYF TGTGCCAGCCTAGATTCAGGGGGCGCAAACACAGATACGCAGTATTTT
. . TRBJ1-2 TRBV6-5 CASSSGPYGYTF TGTGCCAGCAGCAGCGGGCCTTATGGCTACACCTTC
TRBD2 . TRBJ2-1 TRBV4-1 CASSHPGLAGKSSYNEQFF TGCGCCAGCAGCCATCCGGGACTAGCGGGTAAAAGCTCCTACAATGAGCAGTTCTTC
. . TRBJ2-1 TRBV28 CASSSQKGGSYNEQFF TGTGCCAGCAGTTCCCAAAAAGGGGGCTCCTACAATGAGCAGTTCTTC
. . TRBJ1-3 TRBV14 CASSLFRDPNTIYF TGTGCCAGCAGCCTCTTCAGGGATCCCAACACCATATATTTT
TRBD1 . TRBJ1-5 TRBV6-4 CATTESPTGVWNQPQHF TGTGCCACCACCGAGTCGCCGACAGGGGTATGGAATCAGCCCCAGCATTTT
TRBD1 . TRBJ2-2 TRBV29-1 CSGGQGNTGELFF TGCAGCGGTGGACAGGGCAACACCGGGGAGCTGTTTTTT
TRBD1 once TRBJ2-3 TRBV10-1 CASSGDRAGTQYF TGCGCCAGCAGTGGAGACAGGGCGGGTACGCAGTATTTT
. . TRBJ1-3 TRBV19 CASSIQTRQVGNTIYF TGTGCCAGTAGTATCCAAACGAGACAGGTTGGAAACACCATATATTTT
. . TRBJ2-3 TRBV7-2 CASSFPGSTDTQYF TGTGCCAGCAGCTTTCCAGGGAGCACAGATACGCAGTATTTT
. . TRBJ1-3 TRBV7-9 CASSPVQGPRLNTIYF TGTGCCAGCAGCCCCGTGCAGGGGCCAAGGTTGAACACCATATATTTT
. . TRBJ2-3 TRBV7-2 CASSLRGGSTDTQYF TGTGCCAGCAGCCTAAGGGGGGGTAGCACAGATACGCAGTATTTT
TRBD2 . TRBJ2-7 TRBV7-2 CASSRVSSGGDEQYF TGTGCCAGCAGCCGCGTTTCCAGCGGGGGCGACGAGCAGTACTTC
TRBD1 . TRBJ2-7 TRBV19 CASSTPLPGQGSVGMHEQYF TGTGCCAGTAGTACCCCTCTACCGGGACAGGGGTCTGTCGGAATGCACGAGCAGTACTTC
. . TRBJ1-4 TRBV18 CASSPRGQPATNEKLFF TGTGCCAGCTCACCGAGAGGGCAGCCTGCAACTAATGAAAAACTGTTTTTT
TRBD1 . TRBJ2-4 TRBV6-5 CASSYLGTGDIQYF TGTGCCAGCAGTTACCTCGGGACAGGGGACATTCAGTACTTC
TRBD1 . TRBJ1-1 TRBV27 CASSAGGEAFF TGTGCCAGCAGTGCAGGGGGTGAAGCTTTCTTT
. . TRBJ2-3 TRBV21-1 CASAPPRRVDTQYF TGTGCCAGCGCCCCTCCGCGACGGGTAGATACGCAGTATTTT
. . TRBJ2-6 TRBV9 CASRSSGANVLTF TGTGCCAGCAGGAGCTCTGGGGCCAACGTCCTGACTTTC
. . TRBJ2-1 TRBV6-2/TRBV6-3 CASSYGRGNSEQFF TGTGCCAGCAGTTACGGTCGGGGAAACTCTGAGCAGTTCTTC
. . TRBJ1-4 TRBV7-9 CASSFEALRRAEKLFF TGTGCCAGCAGCTTTGAGGCGTTACGGCGTGCTGAAAAACTGTTTTTT
. . TRBJ2-1 TRBV11-2 CASSFISNEQFF TGTGCCAGCAGCTTCATTAGCAATGAGCAGTTCTTC
TRBD2 . TRBJ2-4 TRBV4-3 CASSQGTSGRDIQYF TGCGCCAGCAGCCAAGGGACTAGCGGGCGGGACATTCAGTACTTC
. . TRBJ2-5 TRBV19 CASGHQAQETQYF TGTGCCAGCGGCCACCAGGCCCAAGAGACCCAGTACTTC